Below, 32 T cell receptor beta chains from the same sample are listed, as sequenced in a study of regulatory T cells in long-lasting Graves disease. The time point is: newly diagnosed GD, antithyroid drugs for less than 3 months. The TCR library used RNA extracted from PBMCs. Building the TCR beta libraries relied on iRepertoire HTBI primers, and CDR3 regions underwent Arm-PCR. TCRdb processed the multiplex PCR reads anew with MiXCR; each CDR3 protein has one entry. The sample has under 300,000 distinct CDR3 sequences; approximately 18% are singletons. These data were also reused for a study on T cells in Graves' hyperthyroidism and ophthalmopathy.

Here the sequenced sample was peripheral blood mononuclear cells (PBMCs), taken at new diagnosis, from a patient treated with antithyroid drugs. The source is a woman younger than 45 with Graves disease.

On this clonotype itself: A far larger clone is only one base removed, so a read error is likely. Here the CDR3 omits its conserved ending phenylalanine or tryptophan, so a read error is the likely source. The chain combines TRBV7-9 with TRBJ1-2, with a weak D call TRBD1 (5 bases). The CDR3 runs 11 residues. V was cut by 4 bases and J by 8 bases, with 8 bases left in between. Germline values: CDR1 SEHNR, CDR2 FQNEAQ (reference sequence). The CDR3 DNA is TGTGCCAGCAGCTCGACAGTAGGCTACACCCTC. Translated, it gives CASSSTVGYTL.

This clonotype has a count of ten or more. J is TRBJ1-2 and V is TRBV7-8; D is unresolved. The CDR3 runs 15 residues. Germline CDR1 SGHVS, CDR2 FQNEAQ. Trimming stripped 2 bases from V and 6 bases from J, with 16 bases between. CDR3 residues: CASSLRIGGGNGYTF. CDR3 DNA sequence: TGTGCCAGCAGCTTAAGGATCGGCGGAGGGAATGGCTACACCTTC.

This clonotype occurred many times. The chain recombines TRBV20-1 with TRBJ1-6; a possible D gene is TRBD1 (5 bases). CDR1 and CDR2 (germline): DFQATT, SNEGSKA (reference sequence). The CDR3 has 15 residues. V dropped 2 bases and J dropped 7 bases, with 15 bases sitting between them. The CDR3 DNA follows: TGCAGTGCTAGATGGCAGGGCAGCTTGAATTCACCCCTCCACTTT. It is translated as CSARWQGSLNSPLHF.

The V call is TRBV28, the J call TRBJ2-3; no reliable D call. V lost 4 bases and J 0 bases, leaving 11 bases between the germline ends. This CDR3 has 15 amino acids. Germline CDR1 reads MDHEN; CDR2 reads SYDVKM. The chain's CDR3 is CASSSLQWSTDTQYF. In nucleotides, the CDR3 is TGTGCCAGCAGTTCCCTCCAATGGAGCACAGATACGCAGTATTTT. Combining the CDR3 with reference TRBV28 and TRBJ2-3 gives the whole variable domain DVKVTQSSRYLVKRTGEKVFLECVQDMDHENMFWYRQDPGLGLRLIYFSYDVKMKEKGDIPEGYSVSREKKERFSLILESASTNQTSMYLCASSSLQWSTDTQYFGPGTRLTVL.

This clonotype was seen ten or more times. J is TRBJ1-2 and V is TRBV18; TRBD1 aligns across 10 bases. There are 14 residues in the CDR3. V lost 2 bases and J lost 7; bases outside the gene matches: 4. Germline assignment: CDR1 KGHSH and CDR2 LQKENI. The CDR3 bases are TGTGCCAGCTCACCAGGACAGGGGGTTCGTGGCTACACCTTC. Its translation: CASSPGQGVRGYTF. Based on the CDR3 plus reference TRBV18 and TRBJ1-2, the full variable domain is NAGVMQNPRHLVRRRGQEARLRCSPMKGHSHVYWYRQLPEEGLKFMVYLQKENIIDESGMPKERFSAEFPKEGPSILRIQQVVRGDSAAYFCASSPGQGVRGYTFGSGTRLTVV.

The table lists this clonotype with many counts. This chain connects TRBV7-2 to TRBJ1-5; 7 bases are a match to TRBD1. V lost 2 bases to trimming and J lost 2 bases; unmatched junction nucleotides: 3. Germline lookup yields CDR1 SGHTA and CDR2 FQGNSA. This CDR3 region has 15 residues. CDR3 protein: CASSLTGQGNQPQHF. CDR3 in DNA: TGTGCCAGCAGCTTAACTGGACAGGGCAATCAGCCCCAGCATTTT. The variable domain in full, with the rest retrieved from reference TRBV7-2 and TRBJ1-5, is GAGVSQSPSNKVTEKGKDVELRCDPISGHTALYWYRQSLGQGLEFLIYFQGNSAPDKSGLPSDRFSAERTGGSVSTLTIQRTQQEDSAVYLCASSLTGQGNQPQHFGDGTRLSIL.

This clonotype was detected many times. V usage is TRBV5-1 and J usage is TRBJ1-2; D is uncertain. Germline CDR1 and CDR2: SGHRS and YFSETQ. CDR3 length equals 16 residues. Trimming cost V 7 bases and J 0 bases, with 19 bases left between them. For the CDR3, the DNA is TGCGCCAGCCCGAAGGTTGCAGAGCATGCTAACTATGGCTACACCTTC. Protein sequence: CASPKVAEHANYGYTF.

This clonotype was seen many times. The CDR3 here is CAISANRERTDTQYF. As DNA, the CDR3 is TGTGCCATCAGTGCCAACAGGGAGCGCACAGATACGCAGTATTTT. This chain connects TRBV10-3 to TRBJ2-3; tentatively, D is TRBD1 (6 bases). The CDR3 has 15 amino acids. CDR1 is ENHRY, CDR2 SYGVKD, per germline. V dropped 4 bases and J dropped 1 base, with 12 bases sitting between them.

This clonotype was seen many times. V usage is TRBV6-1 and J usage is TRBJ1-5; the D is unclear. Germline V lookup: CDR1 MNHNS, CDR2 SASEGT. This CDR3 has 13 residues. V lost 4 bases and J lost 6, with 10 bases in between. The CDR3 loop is CASSVLIGQPQHF. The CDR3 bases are TGTGCCAGCAGTGTACTGATCGGTCAGCCCCAGCATTTT.

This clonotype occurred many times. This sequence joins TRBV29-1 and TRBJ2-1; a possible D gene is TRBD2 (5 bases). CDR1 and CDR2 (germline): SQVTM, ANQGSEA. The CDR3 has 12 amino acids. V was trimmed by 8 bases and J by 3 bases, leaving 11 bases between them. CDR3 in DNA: TGCAGCCTATCCCGGGACTACAATGAGCAGTTCTTC. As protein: CSLSRDYNEQFF.

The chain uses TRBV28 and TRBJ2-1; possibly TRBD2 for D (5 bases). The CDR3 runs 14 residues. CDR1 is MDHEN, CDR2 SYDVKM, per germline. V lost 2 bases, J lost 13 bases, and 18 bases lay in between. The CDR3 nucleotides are TGTGCCAGCAGTTTAAGGTCGAGGGCGGGTCCCCAGTTCTTC. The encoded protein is CASSLRSRAGPQFF.

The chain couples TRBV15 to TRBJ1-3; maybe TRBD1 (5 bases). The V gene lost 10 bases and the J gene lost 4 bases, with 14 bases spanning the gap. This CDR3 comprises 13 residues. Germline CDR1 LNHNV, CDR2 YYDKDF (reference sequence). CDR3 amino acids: CASGPGLGNTIYF. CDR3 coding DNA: TGTGCCAGTGGCCCGGGGCTAGGAAACACCATATATTTT.

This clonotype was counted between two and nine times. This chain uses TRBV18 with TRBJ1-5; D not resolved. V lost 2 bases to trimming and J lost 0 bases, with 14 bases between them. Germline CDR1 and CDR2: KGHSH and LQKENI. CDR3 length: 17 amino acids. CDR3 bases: TGTGCCAGCTCACCAAATATGGAGACCTATAGCAATCAGCCCCAGCATTTT. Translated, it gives CASSPNMETYSNQPQHF.

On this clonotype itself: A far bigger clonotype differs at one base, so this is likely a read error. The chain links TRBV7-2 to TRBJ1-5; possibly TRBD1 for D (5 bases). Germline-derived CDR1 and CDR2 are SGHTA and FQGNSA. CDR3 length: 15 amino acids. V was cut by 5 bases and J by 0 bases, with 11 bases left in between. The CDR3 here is CTSSPRDVSNQPQHF. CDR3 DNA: TGTACCAGCAGCCCCCGGGACGTTAGCAATCAGCCCCAGCATTTT.

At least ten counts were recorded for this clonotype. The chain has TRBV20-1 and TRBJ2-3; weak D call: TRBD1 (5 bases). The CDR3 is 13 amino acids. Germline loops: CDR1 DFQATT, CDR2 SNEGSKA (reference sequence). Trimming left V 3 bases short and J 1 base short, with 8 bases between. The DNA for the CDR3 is TGCAGTGCTAGGAAAGGGGGCACAGATACGCAGTATTTT. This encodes CSARKGGTDTQYF.

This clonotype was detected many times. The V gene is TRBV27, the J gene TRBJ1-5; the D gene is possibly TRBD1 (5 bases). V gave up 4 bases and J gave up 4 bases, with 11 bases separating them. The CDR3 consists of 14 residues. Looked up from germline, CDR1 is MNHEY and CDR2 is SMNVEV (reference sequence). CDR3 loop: CASSWARGNQPQHF. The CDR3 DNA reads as TGTGCCAGCAGTTGGGCGAGGGGAAATCAGCCCCAGCATTTT.

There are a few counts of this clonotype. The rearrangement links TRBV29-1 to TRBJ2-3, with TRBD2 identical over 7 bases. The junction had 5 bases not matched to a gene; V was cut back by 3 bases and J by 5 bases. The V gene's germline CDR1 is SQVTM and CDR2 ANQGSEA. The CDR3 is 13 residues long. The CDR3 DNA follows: TGCAGCGTTGAGGGGGGGGTCGTAGATACGCAGTATTTT. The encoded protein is CSVEGGVVDTQYF.

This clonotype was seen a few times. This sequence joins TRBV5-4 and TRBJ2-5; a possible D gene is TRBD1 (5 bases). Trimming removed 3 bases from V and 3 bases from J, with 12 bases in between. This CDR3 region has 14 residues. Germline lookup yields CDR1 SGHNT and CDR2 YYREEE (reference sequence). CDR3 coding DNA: TGTGCCAGCAGCTACTCGACAGACGAAGAGACCCAGTACTTC. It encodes CASSYSTDEETQYF.

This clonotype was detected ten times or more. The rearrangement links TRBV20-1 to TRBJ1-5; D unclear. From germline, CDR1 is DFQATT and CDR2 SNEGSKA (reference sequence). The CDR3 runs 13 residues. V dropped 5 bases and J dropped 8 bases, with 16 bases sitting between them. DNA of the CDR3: TGCAGTGCTGGCCCGGACCCCGAAGAGCCCCAGCATTTT. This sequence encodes CSAGPDPEEPQHF.

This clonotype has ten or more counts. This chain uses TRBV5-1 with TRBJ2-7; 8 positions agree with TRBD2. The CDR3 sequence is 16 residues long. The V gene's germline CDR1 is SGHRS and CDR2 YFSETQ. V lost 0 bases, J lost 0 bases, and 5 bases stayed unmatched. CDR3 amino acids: CASSLDPAGVSYEQYF. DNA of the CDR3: TGCGCCAGCAGCTTGGACCCAGCGGGGGTCTCCTACGAGCAGTACTTC.

CDR3 in amino acids: CASAELSFRIAEAFF. The CDR3 nucleotides read TGTGCCAGCGCCGAACTATCATTCCGGATCGCTGAAGCTTTCTTT. This chain joins TRBV6-1 and TRBJ1-1, with D uncertain. CDR1 is MNHNS and CDR2 is SASEGT in the germline V gene. V was clipped by 8 bases and J by 6 bases, with 22 bases between them. CDR3 length equals 15 residues.

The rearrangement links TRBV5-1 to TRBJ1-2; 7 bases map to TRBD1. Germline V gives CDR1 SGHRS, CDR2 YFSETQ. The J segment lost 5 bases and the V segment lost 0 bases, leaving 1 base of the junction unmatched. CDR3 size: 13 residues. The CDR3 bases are TGCGCCAGCAGCTTGGGGGACAGATATGGCTACACCTTC. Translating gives CASSLGDRYGYTF. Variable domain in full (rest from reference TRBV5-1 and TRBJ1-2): KAGVTQTPRYLIKTRGQQVTLSCSPISGHRSVSWYQQTPGQGLQFLFEYFSETQRNKGNFPGRFSGRQFSNSRSEMNVSTLELGDSALYLCASSLGDRYGYTFGSGTRLTVV.

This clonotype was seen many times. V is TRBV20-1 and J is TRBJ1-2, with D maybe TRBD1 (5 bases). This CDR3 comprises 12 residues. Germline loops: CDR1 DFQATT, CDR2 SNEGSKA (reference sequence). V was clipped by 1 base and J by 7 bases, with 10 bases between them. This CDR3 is CSARAQGPGYTF. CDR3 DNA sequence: TGCAGTGCTAGAGCTCAGGGTCCTGGCTACACCTTC.

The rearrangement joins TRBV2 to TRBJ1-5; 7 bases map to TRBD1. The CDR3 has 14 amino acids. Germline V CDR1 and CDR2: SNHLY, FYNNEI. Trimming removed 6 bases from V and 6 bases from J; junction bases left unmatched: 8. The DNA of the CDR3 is TGTGCCAGCAGGCCCTCAGGGGGGGGTCAGCCCCAGCATTTT. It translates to CASRPSGGGQPQHF. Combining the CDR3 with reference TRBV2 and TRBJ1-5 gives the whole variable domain EPEVTQTPSHQVTQMGQEVILRCVPISNHLYFYWYRQILGQKVEFLVSFYNNEISEKSEIFDDQFSVERPDGSNFTLKIRSTKLEDSAMYFCASRPSGGGQPQHFGDGTRLSIL.

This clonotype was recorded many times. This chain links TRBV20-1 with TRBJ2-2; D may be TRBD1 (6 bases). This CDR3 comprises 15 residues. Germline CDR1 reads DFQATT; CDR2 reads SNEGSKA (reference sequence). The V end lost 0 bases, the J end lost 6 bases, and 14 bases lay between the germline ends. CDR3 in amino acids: CSARESRGGAGELFF. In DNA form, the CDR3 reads TGCAGTGCTAGAGAAAGTCGAGGGGGAGCCGGGGAGCTGTTTTTT.

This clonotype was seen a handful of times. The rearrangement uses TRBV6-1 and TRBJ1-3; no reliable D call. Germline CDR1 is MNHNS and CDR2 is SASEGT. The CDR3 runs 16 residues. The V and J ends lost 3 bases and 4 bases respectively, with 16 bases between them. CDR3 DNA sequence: TGTGCCAGCAGTGAGAGTTTGGGATGGTCCGGAAACACCATATATTTT. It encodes CASSESLGWSGNTIYF.

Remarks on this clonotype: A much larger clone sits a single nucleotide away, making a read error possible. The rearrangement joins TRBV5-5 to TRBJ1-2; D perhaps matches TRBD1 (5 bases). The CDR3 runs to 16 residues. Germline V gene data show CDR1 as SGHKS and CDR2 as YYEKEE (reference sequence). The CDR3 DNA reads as TGTGCCAGCAGCTTGGCAGGGACGGGGACCTTCTATGGCTACGCCTTC. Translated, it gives CASSLAGTGTFYGYAF.

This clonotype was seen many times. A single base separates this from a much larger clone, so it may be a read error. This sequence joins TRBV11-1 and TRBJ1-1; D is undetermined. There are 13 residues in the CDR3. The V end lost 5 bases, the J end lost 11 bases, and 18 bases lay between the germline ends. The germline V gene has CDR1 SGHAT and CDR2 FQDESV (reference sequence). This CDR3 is CASSPRTRQSAFF. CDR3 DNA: TGTGCCAGCAGCCCCCGGACTCGCCAATCGGCTTTCTTT.

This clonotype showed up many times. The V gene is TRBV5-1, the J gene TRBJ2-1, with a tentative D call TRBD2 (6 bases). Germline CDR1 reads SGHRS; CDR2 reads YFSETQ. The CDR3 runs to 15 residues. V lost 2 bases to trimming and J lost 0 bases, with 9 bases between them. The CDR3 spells CASSFGTFSYNEQFF. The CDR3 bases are TGCGCCAGCAGCTTCGGGACTTTCTCCTACAATGAGCAGTTCTTC.

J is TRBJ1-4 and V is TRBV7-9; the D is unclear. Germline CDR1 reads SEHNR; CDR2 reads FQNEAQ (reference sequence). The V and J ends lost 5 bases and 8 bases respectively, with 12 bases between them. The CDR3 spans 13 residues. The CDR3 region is CASSLTIGEKLFF. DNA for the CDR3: TGTGCCAGCAGCCTCACGATTGGGGAAAAACTGTTTTTT.

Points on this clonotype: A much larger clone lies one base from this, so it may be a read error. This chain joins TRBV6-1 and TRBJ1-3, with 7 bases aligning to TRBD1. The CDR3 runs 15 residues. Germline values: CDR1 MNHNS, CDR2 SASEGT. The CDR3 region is CASRRGQFAGSTIYF. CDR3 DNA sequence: TGTGCCAGCAGACGGGGACAGTTTGCCGGAAGCACCATATATTTT.

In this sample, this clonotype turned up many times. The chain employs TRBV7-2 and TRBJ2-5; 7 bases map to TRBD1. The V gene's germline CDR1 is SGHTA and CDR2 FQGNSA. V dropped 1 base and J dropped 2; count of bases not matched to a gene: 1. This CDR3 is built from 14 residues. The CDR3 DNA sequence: TGTGCCAGCAGCTTAGAGGGACAGCAAGAGACCCAGTACTTC. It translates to CASSLEGQQETQYF. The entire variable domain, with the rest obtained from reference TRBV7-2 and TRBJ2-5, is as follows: GAGVSQSPSNKVTEKGKDVELRCDPISGHTALYWYRQSLGQGLEFLIYFQGNSAPDKSGLPSDRFSAERTGGSVSTLTIQRTQQEDSAVYLCASSLEGQQETQYFGPGTRLLVL.